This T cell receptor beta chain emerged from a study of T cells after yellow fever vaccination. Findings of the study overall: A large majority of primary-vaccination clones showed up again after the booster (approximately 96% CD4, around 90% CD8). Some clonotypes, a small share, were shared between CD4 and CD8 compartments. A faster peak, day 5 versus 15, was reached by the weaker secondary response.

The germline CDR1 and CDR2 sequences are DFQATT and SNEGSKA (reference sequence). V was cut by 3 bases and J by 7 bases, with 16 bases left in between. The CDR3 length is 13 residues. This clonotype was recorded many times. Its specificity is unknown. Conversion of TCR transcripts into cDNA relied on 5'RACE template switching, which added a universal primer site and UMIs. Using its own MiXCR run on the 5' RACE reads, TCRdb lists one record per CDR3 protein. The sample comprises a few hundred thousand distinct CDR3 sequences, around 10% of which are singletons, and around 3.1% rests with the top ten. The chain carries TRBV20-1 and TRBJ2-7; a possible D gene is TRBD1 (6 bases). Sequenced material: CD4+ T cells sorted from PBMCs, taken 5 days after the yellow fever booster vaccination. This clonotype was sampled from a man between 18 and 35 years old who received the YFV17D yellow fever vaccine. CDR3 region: CSASKAGAREQYF. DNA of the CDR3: TGCAGTGCTAGTAAGGCAGGGGCGAGGGAGCAGTACTTC.